Sequencing of this TCR beta chain was carried out in a study of T cells in Graves' hyperthyroidism and ophthalmopathy. TCR beta CDR3 sequences were amplified from RNA transcripts. Carried out on the TCR CDR3, a first-round RT-PCR used the HTBI primer set. TCRdb redid the calling of the multiplex PCR reads with MiXCR, one entry per CDR3 protein. The sample shows under 800,000 distinct CDR3 sequences, 12% to 15% of them seen only once. This clonotype has ten or more counts. The CDR3 spans 15 residues. CDR1 and CDR2 from the germline V gene are SGHKS and YYEKEE (reference sequence). V dropped 3 bases and J dropped 8; count of bases not matched to a gene: 11.

Input material: blood. The chain is built from TRBV5-5 and TRBJ1-2; 9 bases are a match to TRBD1. The clonotype comes from a woman between 18 and 29 years old with Graves' hyperthyroidism. The CDR3 reads CASSSTQGAGRGYTF. The CDR3 region has the DNA TGTGCCAGCAGCTCGACACAGGGGGCGGGGAGAGGCTACACCTTC.